This TCR beta chain was recorded in a study of HIV-infected children after antiretroviral therapy interruption. Looking at the study overall: Four children interrupted treatment; four stayed on continuous treatment.

A few counts support this clonotype. No antigen is known for it. Regarding the study as a whole: By the end of treatment interruption, naive CD4+ clonality (Gini) increased. After treatment interruption started, naive CD4+ CDR3 overlap across time points dropped.

This CDR3 contains 16 residues. CDR1 is SGHAT, CDR2 FQNNGV, per germline. With 2 bases removed from V and 4 bases from J, the gap between germline ends came to 17 bases. Stated treatment: PENTA 11 planned treatment interruption arm or continuous ART arm. Participants had taken at least three-drug ART for at least 24 weeks. Unique molecular identifiers were included in an RNA-based 3' RACE TCR library. TCRdb called the 3' RACE reads again in MiXCR, with one record for every CDR3 protein. The sample lists about 37,000 distinct CDR3 sequences, under 8% occurring once. The clonotype comes from a pool of human donors with HIV. This specimen was CD45RA+ CD4+ T cells from PBMCs, pooled from several time points, taken from a donor given antiretroviral therapy, either interrupted or continuous. Subset reported: naive CD4+ CD45RA+ CD45RO- T cells. The J gene is TRBJ1-1, the V gene TRBV11-2; tentative D call: TRBD1 (6 bases). CDR3 nucleotide sequence: TGTGCCAGCAGCTTATGGGGTGGGAAGGGGGGCACTGAAGCTTTCTTT. It translates to CASSLWGGKGGTEAFF.